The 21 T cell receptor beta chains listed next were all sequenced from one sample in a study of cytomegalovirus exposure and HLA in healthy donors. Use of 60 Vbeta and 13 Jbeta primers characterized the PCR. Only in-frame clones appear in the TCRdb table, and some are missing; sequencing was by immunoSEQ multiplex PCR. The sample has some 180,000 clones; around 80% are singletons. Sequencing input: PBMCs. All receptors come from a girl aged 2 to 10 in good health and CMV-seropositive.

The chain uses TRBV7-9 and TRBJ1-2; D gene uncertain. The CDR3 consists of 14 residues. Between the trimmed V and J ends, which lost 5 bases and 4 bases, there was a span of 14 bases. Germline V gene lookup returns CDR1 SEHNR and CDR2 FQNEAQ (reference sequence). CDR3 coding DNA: TGTGCCAGCAGCCACAGTATCCCCCTCTATGGCTACACCTTC. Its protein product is CASSHSIPLYGYTF.

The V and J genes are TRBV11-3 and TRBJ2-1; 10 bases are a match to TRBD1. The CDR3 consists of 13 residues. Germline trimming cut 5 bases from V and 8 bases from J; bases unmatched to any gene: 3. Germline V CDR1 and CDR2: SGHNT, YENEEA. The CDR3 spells CASSGTGADEQFF. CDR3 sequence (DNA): TGTGCCAGCAGCGGGACAGGGGCTGATGAGCAGTTCTTC.

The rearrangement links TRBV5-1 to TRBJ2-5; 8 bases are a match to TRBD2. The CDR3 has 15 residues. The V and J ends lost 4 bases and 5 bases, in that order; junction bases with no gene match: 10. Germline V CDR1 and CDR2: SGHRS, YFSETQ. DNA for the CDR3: TGCGCCAGCAGCCCGGGACTAGAACTCACTGAGACCCAGTACTTC. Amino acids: CASSPGLELTETQYF.

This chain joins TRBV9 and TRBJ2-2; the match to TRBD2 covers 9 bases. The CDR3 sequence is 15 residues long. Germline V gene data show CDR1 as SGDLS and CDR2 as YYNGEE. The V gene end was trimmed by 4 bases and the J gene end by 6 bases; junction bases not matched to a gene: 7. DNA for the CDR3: TGTGCCAGCAGCCCCCGGACTAGCGAGGCCGGGGAGCTGTTTTTT. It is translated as CASSPRTSEAGELFF. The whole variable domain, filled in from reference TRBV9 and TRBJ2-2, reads DSGVTQTPKHLITATGQRVTLRCSPRSGDLSVYWYQQSLDQGLQFLIQYYNGEERAKGNILERFSAQQFPDLHSELNLSSLELGDSALYFCASSPRTSEAGELFFGEGSRLTVL.

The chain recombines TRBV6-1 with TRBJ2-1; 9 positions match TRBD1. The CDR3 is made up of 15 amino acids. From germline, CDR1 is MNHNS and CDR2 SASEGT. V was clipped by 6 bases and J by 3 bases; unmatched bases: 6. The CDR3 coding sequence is TGTGCCAGCAGGGGGGACAGGGCTCGCTACAATGAGCAGTTCTTC. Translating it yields CASRGDRARYNEQFF.

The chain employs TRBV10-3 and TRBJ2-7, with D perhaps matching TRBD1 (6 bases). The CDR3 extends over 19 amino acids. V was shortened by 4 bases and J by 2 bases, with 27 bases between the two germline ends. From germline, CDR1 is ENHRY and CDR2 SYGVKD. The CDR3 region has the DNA TGTGCCATCAGTGGGGAATATAAAAGAACAGGGATGGGGGCCTACGAGCAGTACTTC. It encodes CAISGEYKRTGMGAYEQYF.

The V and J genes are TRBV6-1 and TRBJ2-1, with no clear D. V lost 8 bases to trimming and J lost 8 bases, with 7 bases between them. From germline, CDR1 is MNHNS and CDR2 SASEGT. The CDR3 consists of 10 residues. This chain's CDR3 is CASGWHEQFF. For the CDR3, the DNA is TGTGCCAGCGGCTGGCATGAGCAGTTCTTC.

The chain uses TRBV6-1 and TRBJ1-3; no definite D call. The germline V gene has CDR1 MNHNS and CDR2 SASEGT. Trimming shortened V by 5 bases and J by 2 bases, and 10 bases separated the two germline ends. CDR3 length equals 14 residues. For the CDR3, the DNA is TGTGCCAGCAGTCTCCGACACCCTGGAAACACCATATATTTT. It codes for CASSLRHPGNTIYF.

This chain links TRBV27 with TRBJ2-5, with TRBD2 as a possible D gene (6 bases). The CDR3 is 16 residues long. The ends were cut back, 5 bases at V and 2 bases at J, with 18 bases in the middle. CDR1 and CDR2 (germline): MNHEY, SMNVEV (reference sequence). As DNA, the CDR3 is TGTGCCAGCAGTACCAGACGACTAGGGGATCAAGAGACCCAGTACTTC. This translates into CASSTRRLGDQETQYF.

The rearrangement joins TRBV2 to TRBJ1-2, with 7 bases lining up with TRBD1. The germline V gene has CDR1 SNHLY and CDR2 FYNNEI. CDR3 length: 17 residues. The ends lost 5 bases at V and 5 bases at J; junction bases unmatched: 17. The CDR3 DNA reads TGTGCCAGCAGTCTAATTAGGGGGCGCGCTAGTAGTTATGGCTACACCTTC. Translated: CASSLIRGRASSYGYTF. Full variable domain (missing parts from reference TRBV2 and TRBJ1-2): EPEVTQTPSHQVTQMGQEVILRCVPISNHLYFYWYRQILGQKVEFLVSFYNNEISEKSEIFDDQFSVERPDGSNFTLKIRSTKLEDSAMYFCASSLIRGRASSYGYTFGSGTRLTVV.

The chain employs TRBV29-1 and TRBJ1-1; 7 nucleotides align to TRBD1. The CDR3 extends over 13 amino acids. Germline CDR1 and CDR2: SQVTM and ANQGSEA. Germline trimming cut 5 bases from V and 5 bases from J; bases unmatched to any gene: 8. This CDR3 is CSVRRGQGTEAFF. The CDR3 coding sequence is TGCAGCGTTCGGAGGGGGCAAGGGACTGAAGCTTTCTTT.

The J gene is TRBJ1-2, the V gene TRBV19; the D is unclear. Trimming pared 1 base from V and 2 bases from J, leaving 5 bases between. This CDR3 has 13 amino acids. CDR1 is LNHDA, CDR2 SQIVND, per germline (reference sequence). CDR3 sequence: CASSIGRNYGYTF. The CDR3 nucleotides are TGTGCCAGTAGTATAGGCAGAAACTATGGCTACACCTTC.

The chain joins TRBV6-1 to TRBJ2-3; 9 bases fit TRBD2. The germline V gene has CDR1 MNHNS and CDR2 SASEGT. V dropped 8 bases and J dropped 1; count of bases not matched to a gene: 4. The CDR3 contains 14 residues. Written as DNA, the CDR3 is TGTGCCAGCGTTAGCGGGAGCCGCACAGATACGCAGTATTTT. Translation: CASVSGSRTDTQYF.

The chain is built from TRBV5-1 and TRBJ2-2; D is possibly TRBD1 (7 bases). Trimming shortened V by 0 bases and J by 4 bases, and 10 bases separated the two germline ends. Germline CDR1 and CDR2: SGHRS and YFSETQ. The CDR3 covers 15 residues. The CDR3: CASSLAEGATGELFF. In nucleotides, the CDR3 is TGCGCCAGCAGCTTGGCGGAGGGGGCCACCGGGGAGCTGTTTTTT.

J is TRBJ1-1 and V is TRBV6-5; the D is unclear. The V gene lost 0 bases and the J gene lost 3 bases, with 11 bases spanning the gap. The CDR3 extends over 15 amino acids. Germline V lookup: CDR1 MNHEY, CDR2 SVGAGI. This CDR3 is CASSYSVRGDTEAFF. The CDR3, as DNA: TGTGCCAGCAGTTACTCGGTCCGGGGAGACACTGAAGCTTTCTTT.

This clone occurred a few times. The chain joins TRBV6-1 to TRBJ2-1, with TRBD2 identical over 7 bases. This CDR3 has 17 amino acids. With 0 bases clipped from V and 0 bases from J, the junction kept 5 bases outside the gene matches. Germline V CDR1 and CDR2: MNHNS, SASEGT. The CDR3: CASSEAWGGSSYNEQFF. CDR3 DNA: TGTGCCAGCAGTGAAGCTTGGGGGGGTAGCTCCTACAATGAGCAGTTCTTC.

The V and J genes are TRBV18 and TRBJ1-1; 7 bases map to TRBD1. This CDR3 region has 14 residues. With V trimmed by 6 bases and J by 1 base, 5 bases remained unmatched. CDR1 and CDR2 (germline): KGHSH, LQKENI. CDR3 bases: TGTGCCAGCTCTTGGGACAGAGGGAACACTGAAGCTTTCTTT. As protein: CASSWDRGNTEAFF.

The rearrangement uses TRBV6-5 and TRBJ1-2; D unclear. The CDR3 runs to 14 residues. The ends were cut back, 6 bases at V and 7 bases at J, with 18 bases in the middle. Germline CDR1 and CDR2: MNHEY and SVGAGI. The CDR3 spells CASRPPGLRGGYTF. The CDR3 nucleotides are TGTGCCAGCAGGCCTCCGGGTCTCCGCGGTGGCTACACCTTC.

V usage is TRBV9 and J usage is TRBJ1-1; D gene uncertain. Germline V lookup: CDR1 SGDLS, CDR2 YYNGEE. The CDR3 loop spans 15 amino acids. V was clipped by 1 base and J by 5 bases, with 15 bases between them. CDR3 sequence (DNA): TGTGCCAGCAGCGTATTGGATCGGGGTTTAACTGAAGCTTTCTTT. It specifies CASSVLDRGLTEAFF.

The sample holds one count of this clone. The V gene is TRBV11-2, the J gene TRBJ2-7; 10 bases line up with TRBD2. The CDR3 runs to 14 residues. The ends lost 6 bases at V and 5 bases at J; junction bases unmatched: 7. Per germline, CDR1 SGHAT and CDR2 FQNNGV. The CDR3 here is CASRLSGGVDEQYF. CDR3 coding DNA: TGTGCCAGCAGGCTGAGCGGGGGGGTCGACGAGCAGTACTTC.

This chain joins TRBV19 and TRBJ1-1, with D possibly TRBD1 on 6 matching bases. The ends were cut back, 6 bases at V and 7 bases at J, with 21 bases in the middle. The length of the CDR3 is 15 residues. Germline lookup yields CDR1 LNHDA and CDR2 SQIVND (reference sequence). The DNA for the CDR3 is TGTGCCAGTAGCATAATTGGACAGACTTCTCTTGAAGCTTTCTTT. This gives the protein CASSIIGQTSLEAFF.